This TCR beta chain was identified in a study of T cell responses to AZD1222 COVID-19 vaccine. Study-wide background: Second doses that came at about 4 or about 12 weeks were put together.

For this clone: The antigen remains unidentified.

This table comes from immunoSEQ multiplex PCR, and its TCRdb copy is limited to in-frame clones, with some not included. This sample yields under 80,000 clones, of which 80% to 85% are seen a single time; around 20% belongs to the top ten. Germline V gene data show CDR1 as KGHSH and CDR2 as LQKENI. This CDR3 is 16 amino acids long. V was pared by 0 bases and J by 0 bases, with 9 bases between. Whole-study findings and limits: After the peak T cell response, and only then, were repertoires sampled. After two AZD1222 doses, spike-specific TCR breadth and depth rose versus day 0. Spike regions recognized by vaccine-associated CD4 TCRs spanned the protein, led by 160-218 and 743-854.

Material: peripheral blood, obtained on day 0 of AZD1222 vaccination. The receptor comes from an adult in good health. The V and J genes are TRBV18 and TRBJ1-3, with D possibly matching TRBD1 (5 bases). CDR3 DNA sequence: TGTGCCAGCTCACCACCCCGACAGAACTCTGGAAACACCATATATTTT. It is translated as CASSPPRQNSGNTIYF.